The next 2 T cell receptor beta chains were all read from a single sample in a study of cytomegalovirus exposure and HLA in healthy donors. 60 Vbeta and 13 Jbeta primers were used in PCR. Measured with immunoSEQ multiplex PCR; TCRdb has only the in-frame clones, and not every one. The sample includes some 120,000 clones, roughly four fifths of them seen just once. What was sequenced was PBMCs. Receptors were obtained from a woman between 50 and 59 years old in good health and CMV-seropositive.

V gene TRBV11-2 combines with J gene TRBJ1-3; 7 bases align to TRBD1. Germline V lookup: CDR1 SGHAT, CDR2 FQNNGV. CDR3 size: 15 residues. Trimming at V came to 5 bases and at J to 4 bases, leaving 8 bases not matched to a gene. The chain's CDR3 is CASSPTQGSGNTIYF. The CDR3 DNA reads TGTGCCAGCAGCCCGACACAGGGGTCCGGAAACACCATATATTTT.

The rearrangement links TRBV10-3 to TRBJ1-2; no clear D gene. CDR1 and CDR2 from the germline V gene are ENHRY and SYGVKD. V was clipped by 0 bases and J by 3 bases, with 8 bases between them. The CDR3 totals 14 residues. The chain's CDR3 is CAISESSDHYGYTF. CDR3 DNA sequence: TGTGCCATCAGTGAGTCAAGCGACCACTATGGCTACACCTTC.